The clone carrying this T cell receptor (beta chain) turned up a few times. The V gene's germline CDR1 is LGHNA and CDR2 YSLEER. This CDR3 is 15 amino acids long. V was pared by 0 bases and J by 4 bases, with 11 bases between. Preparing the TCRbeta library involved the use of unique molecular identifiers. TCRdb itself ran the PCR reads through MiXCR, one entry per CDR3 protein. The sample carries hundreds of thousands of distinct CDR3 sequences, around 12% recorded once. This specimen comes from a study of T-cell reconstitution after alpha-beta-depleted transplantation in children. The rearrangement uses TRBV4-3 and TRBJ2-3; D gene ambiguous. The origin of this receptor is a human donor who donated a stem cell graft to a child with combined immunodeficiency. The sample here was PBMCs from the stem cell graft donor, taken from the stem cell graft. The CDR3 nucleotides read TGCGCCAGCAGCCAAGATATGGCAGGACCAGATACGCAGTATTTT. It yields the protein CASSQDMAGPDTQYF.